Below are 2 T cell receptor beta chains sequenced from a single sample in a study of Ad26.COV2.S vaccination and SARS-CoV-2 variants. Some clones are missing from TCRdb's copy, which holds only in-frame ones; the method was immunoSEQ multiplex PCR. This table holds some 400,000 clones, about nine tenths found once. Treatment specified: about 20 received Ad26.COV2.S at low or high dose, single or two shots; roughly five received placebo; per-sample allocation not given. At day 63 after the first vaccine or placebo injection, samples were drawn. The material was peripheral blood, obtained in a trial of Ad26.COV2.S vaccine versus placebo. These receptors were collected from a person aged 18-65 years who received the Ad26.COV2.S COVID-19 vaccine or a placebo.

V is TRBV7-3 and J is TRBJ2-7; a possible D gene is TRBD1 (5 bases). The CDR3 is 13 amino acids. V lost 2 bases, J lost 0 bases, and 5 bases lay in between. Germline V CDR1 and CDR2: SGHTA, FQGTGA. CDR3 loop: CASSLDSSYEQYF. DNA of the CDR3: TGTGCCAGCAGCTTAGACAGCTCCTACGAGCAGTACTTC.

The chain recombines TRBV10-3 with TRBJ2-1, with TRBD2 matching 12 bases. Losses at the gene ends were 10 bases for V and 4 bases for J; bases not matched to a gene: 20. The CDR3 sequence is 19 residues long. The V gene's germline CDR1 is ENHRY and CDR2 SYGVKD. DNA for the CDR3: TGTGCCACCCGGATATCAAGACTAGCGGGAGTTGTGGGTTACAATGAGCAGTTCTTC. This gives the protein CATRISRLAGVVGYNEQFF.